These 13 T cell receptor beta chains came from one sample sequenced in a study of STAT5B mutations in CD4+ large granular lymphocyte leukemia. Clones were read by immunoSEQ multiplex PCR, and TCRdb kept only the in-frame ones, dropping some. The top ten clones hold approximately 1.3% of a sample with 30,000 to 40,000 clones, 65% to 90% of them seen once. Sample: CD4+ T cells from blood buffy coats. The receptors derive from a human donor in good health.

The J gene is TRBJ2-5, the V gene TRBV5-6; 7 nucleotides agree with TRBD1. After removal of 4 bases from V and 3 bases from J, the junction contained 6 bases not matched to a gene. CDR3 length: 14 residues. Germline assignment: CDR1 SGHDT and CDR2 YYEEEE. Written as DNA, the CDR3 is TGTGCCAGCAGCCTGACAGGGACAAAAGAGACCCAGTACTTC. Its translation: CASSLTGTKETQYF.

The V and J genes are TRBV19 and TRBJ1-2, with D unclear. Trimming stripped 5 bases from V and 1 base from J, with 8 bases between. This CDR3 is 13 amino acids long. Germline loops: CDR1 LNHDA, CDR2 SQIVND (reference sequence). The CDR3 reads CASSLIDNYGYTF. The DNA for the CDR3 is TGTGCCAGTAGTTTAATCGATAACTATGGCTACACCTTC.

CDR3 in amino acids: CASRGGTSGSYEQYF. As DNA, the CDR3 is TGTGCCAGTAGAGGGGGGACTAGCGGCTCCTACGAGCAGTACTTC. J is TRBJ2-5 and V is TRBV25-1; 11 positions agree with TRBD2. TRBJ2-7 matches the DNA end more closely, so the J call is doubtful. This CDR3 contains 15 residues. The germline gives CDR1 MGHDK, CDR2 SYGVNS.

The chain joins TRBV19 to TRBJ1-1, with 7 bases fitting TRBD1. Germline V gives CDR1 LNHDA, CDR2 SQIVND (reference sequence). Trimming cost V 4 bases and J 3 bases; bases outside gene matches: 2. The CDR3 runs to 13 residues. The CDR3 is CASSTQGDTEAFF. The CDR3 region has the DNA TGTGCCAGTAGTACCCAGGGGGACACTGAAGCTTTCTTT.

The V call is TRBV7-8, the J call TRBJ2-2; 7 bases map to TRBD1. The germline gives CDR1 SGHVS, CDR2 FQNEAQ. V was clipped by 3 bases and J by 6 bases; unmatched bases: 7. The CDR3 is 15 residues long. CDR3 sequence reads: CASSFQPTGSGELFF. CDR3 nucleotide sequence: TGTGCCAGCAGCTTTCAACCGACAGGGTCCGGGGAGCTGTTTTTT.

This chain links TRBV10-1 with TRBJ2-1; 7 nucleotides agree with TRBD2. The V gene's germline CDR1 is WNHNN and CDR2 SYGVQD (reference sequence). The CDR3 is made up of 14 amino acids. V shed 4 bases and J 8 bases; nucleotides not matched to a gene: 8. The CDR3 loop is CASSVAGANDEQFF. DNA for the CDR3: TGCGCCAGCAGTGTTGCGGGAGCCAACGATGAGCAGTTCTTC.

This chain links TRBV10-2 with TRBJ2-5; TRBD2 aligns across 13 bases. CDR1 and CDR2 from the germline V gene are WSHSY and SAAADI. V shed 10 bases and J 5 bases; nucleotides not matched to a gene: 10. The CDR3 sequence is 15 residues long. CDR3 sequence reads: CATRTSGSSLETQYF. The DNA for the CDR3 is TGCGCCACCCGGACTAGCGGGAGTTCATTGGAGACCCAGTACTTC.

J is TRBJ1-2 and V is TRBV6-5; D ambiguous. The CDR3 extends over 13 amino acids. The germline CDR1 and CDR2 sequences are MNHEY and SVGAGI. The V gene lost 8 bases and the J gene lost 0 bases, with 10 bases spanning the gap. CDR3 residues: CASVRGSNYGYTF. CDR3 DNA: TGTGCCAGCGTTAGAGGCTCTAACTATGGCTACACCTTC.

This chain joins TRBV28 and TRBJ2-3; a possible D gene is TRBD2 (5 bases). With 5 bases removed from V and 0 bases from J, the gap between germline ends came to 18 bases. Germline V lookup: CDR1 MDHEN, CDR2 SYDVKM. The CDR3 is 17 amino acids. CDR3 nucleotide sequence: TGTGCCAGCAGTGACGGGGTAGTGGGTACTAGCACAGATACGCAGTATTTT. Amino acids: CASSDGVVGTSTDTQYF.

CDR3 coding DNA: TGTGCCAGCAGTCCAAGGGTTGGGGCCTTCTACGAGCAGTACTTC. Encoded protein: CASSPRVGAFYEQYF. The chain combines TRBV5-5 with TRBJ2-7; TRBD1 might be the D (5 bases). The CDR3 extends over 15 amino acids. The germline V and J ends were trimmed by 5 bases and 3 bases, with 18 bases remaining between them. Germline CDR1 SGHKS, CDR2 YYEKEE (reference sequence).

This clone came up once. This chain connects TRBV10-3 to TRBJ2-3; no firm D call. Germline V CDR1 and CDR2: ENHRY, SYGVKD. The CDR3 runs 15 residues. V was pared by 3 bases and J by 3 bases, with 13 bases between. For the CDR3, the DNA is TGTGCCATCAGTGACAGCGTGGGTGGTACAGATACGCAGTATTTT. It yields the protein CAISDSVGGTDTQYF.

The rearrangement links TRBV5-1 to TRBJ2-3, with 12 bases aligning to TRBD2. V gave up 0 bases and J gave up 4 bases; unmatched junction bases: 12. CDR1 is SGHRS, CDR2 YFSETQ, per germline. The CDR3 loop spans 19 amino acids. CDR3 in DNA: TGCGCCAGCAGCTTGGCAGGGACTAGCGGGCCCCCGTGGGCAGATACGCAGTATTTT. Protein: CASSLAGTSGPPWADTQYF.

In DNA, the CDR3 is TGTGCCAGCACCCGGGGCCCCGGGGGCAATCAGCCCCAGCATTTT. It translates to CASTRGPGGNQPQHF. This rearrangement joins TRBV2 to TRBJ1-5; possible D gene TRBD1, 5 bases. This CDR3 is 15 amino acids long. Germline lookup yields CDR1 SNHLY and CDR2 FYNNEI. Trimming cost V 7 bases and J 2 bases, with 15 bases left between them.